This TCR beta chain was profiled in a study of T cells in Graves' hyperthyroidism and ophthalmopathy. Study at large: Peripheral blood was secured at the point of initial diagnosis, before any treatment. General study points: Ophthalmopathy and stable hyperthyroidism were separated by a 13 V-J model. Most expanded thyroid clonotypes above 0.001 recurred in blood.

Regions amplified from RNA transcripts were the TCR beta CDR3 regions. The HTBI primer set was used in a first-round RT-PCR of the TCR CDR3. TCRdb reprocessed the multiplex PCR reads via MiXCR and lists one record per CDR3 protein. The table lists around 560,000 distinct CDR3 sequences, approximately 15% of them singletons, with more than 15% in the top ten. This clonotype has ten or more counts. What it binds is unknown. Germline-derived CDR1 and CDR2 are MNHNS and SASEGT. The CDR3 sequence is 15 residues long. Trimming shortened V by 2 bases and J by 9 bases, and 19 bases separated the two germline ends.

The sequence derives from a woman between 18 and 29 years old with Graves' hyperthyroidism. The V call is TRBV6-1, the J call TRBJ2-5, with D tentatively TRBD2 (6 bases). The sequenced sample consisted of blood. The CDR3 sequence: CASSESRGNRGAQYF. In DNA, the CDR3 is TGTGCCAGCAGTGAATCGAGAGGGAACCGCGGGGCCCAGTACTTC.